One and the same sample provided the 4 T cell receptor beta chains below, sequenced in a study of T cell repertoires in cytomegalovirus infection. MiXCR, applied by TCRdb to the reads, yields one record per CDR3 protein. The sample carries around 130,000 distinct CDR3 sequences, almost 9% recorded once. Sequencing was carried out using PBMCs. The source of these receptors is a human donor in good health (CMV status not recorded). Some clones in this sample may be carry-over from other donors' samples.

The V gene is TRBV28, the J gene TRBJ2-7; D tentatively reads TRBD1 or TRBD2 (5 bases each). With 4 bases removed from V and 6 bases from J, the gap between germline ends came to 19 bases. Per germline, CDR1 MDHEN and CDR2 SYDVKM. CDR3 length: 15 residues. CDR3 sequence reads: CASSSSLGTLSEQYF. In DNA, the CDR3 is TGTGCCAGCAGTTCGTCCCTGGGGACCCTCAGCGAGCAGTACTTC.

This clonotype was detected ten times or more. This chain uses TRBV9 with TRBJ2-7; no reliable D call. The germline V gene encodes CDR1 SGDLS and CDR2 YYNGEE. Trimming stripped 0 bases from V and 2 bases from J, with 15 bases between. CDR3 length: 16 amino acids. CDR3 in DNA: TGTGCCAGCAGCGTAGCTCCGGGCACCACGACCTACGAGCAGTACTTC. Amino acids: CASSVAPGTTTYEQYF.

This chain connects TRBV7-8 to TRBJ2-5; TRBD2 might be the D (6 bases). CDR3 size: 15 residues. Trimming removed 2 bases from V and 4 bases from J, with 14 bases in between. The germline V gene has CDR1 SGHVS and CDR2 FQNEAQ. The CDR3 is CASSLSGRGVETQYF. CDR3 coding DNA: TGTGCCAGCAGCTTATCCGGGAGAGGGGTAGAGACCCAGTACTTC.

This clonotype was detected ten times or more. The rearrangement uses TRBV7-6 and TRBJ2-7; a weak D match, TRBD2 (6 bases). The CDR3 contains 19 residues. Per germline, CDR1 SGHVS and CDR2 FNYEAQ. The V end was cut by 3 bases, the J end by 2 bases, with 26 bases between. The CDR3 loop is CASSLGGYWTAKHTYEQYF. The CDR3 DNA is TGTGCCAGCAGCTTGGGGGGATACTGGACGGCGAAACATACCTACGAGCAGTACTTC.